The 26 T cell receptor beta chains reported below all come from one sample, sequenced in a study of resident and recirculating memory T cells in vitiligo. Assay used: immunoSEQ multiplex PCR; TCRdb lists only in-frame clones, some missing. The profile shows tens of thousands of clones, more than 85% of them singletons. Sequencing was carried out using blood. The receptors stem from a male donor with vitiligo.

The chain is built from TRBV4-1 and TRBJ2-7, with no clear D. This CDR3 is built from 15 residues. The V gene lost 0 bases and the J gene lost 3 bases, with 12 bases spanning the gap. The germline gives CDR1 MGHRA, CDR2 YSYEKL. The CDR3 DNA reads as TGCGCCAGCAGCCAAGAGTATTCGGTTTTCTACGAGCAGTACTTC. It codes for CASSQEYSVFYEQYF.

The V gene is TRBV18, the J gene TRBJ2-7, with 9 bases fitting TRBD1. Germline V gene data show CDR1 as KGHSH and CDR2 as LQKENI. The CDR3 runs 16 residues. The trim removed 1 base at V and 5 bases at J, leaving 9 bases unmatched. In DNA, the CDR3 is TGTGCCAGCTCACCACAAAGTGGGACAGGGTCCAACGAGCAGTACTTC. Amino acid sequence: CASSPQSGTGSNEQYF.

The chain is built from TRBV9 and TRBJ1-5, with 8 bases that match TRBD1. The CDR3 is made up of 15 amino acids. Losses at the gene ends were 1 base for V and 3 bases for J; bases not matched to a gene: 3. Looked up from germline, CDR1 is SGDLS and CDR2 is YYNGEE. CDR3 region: CASSVSTGDNQPQHF. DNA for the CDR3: TGTGCCAGCAGCGTATCGACAGGGGACAATCAGCCCCAGCATTTT.

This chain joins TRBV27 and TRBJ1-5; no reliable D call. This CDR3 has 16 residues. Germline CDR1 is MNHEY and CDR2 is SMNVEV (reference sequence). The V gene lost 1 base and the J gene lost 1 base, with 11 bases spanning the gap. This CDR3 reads CASSLLGERSNQPQHF. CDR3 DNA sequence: TGTGCCAGCAGTTTATTGGGTGAGAGGAGCAATCAGCCCCAGCATTTT.

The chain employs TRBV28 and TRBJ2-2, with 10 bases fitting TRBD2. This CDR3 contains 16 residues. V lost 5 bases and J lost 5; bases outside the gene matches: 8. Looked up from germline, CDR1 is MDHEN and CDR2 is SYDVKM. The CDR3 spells CASSSGGAPITGELFF. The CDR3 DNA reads TGTGCCAGCAGTAGCGGGGGGGCCCCCATAACCGGGGAGCTGTTTTTT.

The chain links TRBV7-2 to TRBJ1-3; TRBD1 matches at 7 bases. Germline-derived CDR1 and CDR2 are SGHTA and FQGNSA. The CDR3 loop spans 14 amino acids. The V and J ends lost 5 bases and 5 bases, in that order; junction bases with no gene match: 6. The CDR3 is CASSPRQGRNTIYF. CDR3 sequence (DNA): TGTGCCAGCAGCCCCCGACAGGGACGAAACACCATATATTTT.

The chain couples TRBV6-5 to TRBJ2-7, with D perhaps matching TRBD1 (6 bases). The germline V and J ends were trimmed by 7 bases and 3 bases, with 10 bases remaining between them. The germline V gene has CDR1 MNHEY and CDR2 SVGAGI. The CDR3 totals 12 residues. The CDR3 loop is CASIDRYYEQYF. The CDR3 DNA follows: TGTGCCAGCATAGACAGGTACTACGAGCAGTACTTC.

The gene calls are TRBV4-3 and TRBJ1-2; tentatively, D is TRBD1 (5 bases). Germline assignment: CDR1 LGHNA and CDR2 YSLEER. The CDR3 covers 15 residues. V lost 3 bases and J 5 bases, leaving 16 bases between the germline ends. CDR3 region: CASSQKGLLGYGYTF. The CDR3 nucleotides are TGCGCCAGCAGCCAGAAGGGGTTACTCGGGTATGGCTACACCTTC.

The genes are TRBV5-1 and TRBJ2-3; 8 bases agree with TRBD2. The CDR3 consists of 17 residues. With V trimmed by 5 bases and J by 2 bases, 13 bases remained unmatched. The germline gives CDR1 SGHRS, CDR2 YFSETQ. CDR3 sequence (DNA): TGCGCCAGCAGTGCCGGGGTGGGCGGGGGGTTCACAGATACGCAGTATTTT. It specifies CASSAGVGGGFTDTQYF.

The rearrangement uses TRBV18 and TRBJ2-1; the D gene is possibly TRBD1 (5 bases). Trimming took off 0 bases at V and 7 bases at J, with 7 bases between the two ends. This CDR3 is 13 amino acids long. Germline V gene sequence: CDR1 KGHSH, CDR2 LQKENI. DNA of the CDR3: TGTGCCAGCTCACCACCTCAGGGTAATGAGCAGTTCTTC. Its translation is CASSPPQGNEQFF. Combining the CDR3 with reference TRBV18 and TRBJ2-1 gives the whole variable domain NAGVMQNPRHLVRRRGQEARLRCSPMKGHSHVYWYRQLPEEGLKFMVYLQKENIIDESGMPKERFSAEFPKEGPSILRIQQVVRGDSAAYFCASSPPQGNEQFFGPGTRLTVL.

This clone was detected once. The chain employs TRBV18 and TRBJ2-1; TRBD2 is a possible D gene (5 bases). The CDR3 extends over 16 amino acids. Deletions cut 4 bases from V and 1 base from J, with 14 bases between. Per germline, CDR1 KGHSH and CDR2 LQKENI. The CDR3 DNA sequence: TGTGCCAGCTCACGCGACCTAGCTACTTCCTACAATGAGCAGTTCTTC. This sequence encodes CASSRDLATSYNEQFF.

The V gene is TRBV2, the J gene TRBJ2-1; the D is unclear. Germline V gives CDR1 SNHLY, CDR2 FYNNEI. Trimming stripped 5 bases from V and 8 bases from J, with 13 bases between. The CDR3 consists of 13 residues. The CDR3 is CASSNRMVDEQFF. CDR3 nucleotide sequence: TGTGCCAGCAGTAACAGAATGGTCGATGAGCAGTTCTTC.

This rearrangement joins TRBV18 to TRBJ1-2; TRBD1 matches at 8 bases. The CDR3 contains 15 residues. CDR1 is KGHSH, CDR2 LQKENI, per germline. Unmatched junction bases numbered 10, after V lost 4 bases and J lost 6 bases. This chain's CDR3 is CASSRGSDRADGYTF. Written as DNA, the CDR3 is TGTGCCAGCTCACGAGGGTCGGACAGGGCGGATGGCTACACCTTC.

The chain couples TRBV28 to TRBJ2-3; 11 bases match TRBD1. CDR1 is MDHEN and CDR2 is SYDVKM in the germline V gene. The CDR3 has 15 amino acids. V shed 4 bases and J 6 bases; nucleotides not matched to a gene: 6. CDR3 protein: CASSSGQGAGDTQYF. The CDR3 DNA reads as TGTGCCAGCAGTTCCGGACAGGGGGCAGGGGATACGCAGTATTTT.

The CDR3 DNA sequence: TGTGCCAGCAGCGTAGCCCAATATAGGACAGGGGATTGGACAGATACGCAGTATTTT. Its translation: CASSVAQYRTGDWTDTQYF. This chain links TRBV9 with TRBJ2-3; 9 nucleotides line up with TRBD1. The CDR3 consists of 19 residues. Germline V gives CDR1 SGDLS, CDR2 YYNGEE. V lost 0 bases and J lost 3; bases outside the gene matches: 14. The whole variable domain, remainder taken from reference TRBV9 and TRBJ2-3, is DSGVTQTPKHLITATGQRVTLRCSPRSGDLSVYWYQQSLDQGLQFLIQYYNGEERAKGNILERFSAQQFPDLHSELNLSSLELGDSALYFCASSVAQYRTGDWTDTQYFGPGTRLTVL.

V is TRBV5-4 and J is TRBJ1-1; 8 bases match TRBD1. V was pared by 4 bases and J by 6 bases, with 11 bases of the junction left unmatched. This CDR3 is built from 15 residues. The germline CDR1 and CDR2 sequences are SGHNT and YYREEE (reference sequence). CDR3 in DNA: TGTGCCAGCAGCACGACGACAGGGGTACGCGCTGAAGCTTTCTTT. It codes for CASSTTTGVRAEAFF.

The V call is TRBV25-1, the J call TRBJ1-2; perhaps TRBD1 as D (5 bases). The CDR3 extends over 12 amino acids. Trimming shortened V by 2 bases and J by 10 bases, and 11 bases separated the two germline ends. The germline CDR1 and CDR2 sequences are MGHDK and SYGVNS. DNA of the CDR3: TGTGCCAGCAGTGAAGGGGCGGTTGTCTACACCTTC. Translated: CASSEGAVVYTF.

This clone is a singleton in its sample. The CDR3 DNA reads as TGTGCCAGCAGCTATCGGACAAGGCAAGGCTACACCTTC. Translated: CASSYRTRQGYTF. The chain employs TRBV7-2 and TRBJ1-2; D is possibly TRBD1 (5 bases). Germline assignment: CDR1 SGHTA and CDR2 FQGNSA. V lost 4 bases and J lost 8, with 14 bases in between. The CDR3 has 13 amino acids.

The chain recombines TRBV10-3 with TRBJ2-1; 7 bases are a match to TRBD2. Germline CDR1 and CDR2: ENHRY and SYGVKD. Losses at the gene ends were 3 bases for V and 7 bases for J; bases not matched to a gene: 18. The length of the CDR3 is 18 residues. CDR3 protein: CAISDGRDRISARNEQFF. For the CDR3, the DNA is TGTGCCATCAGTGATGGGAGGGACCGCATTTCAGCGCGAAATGAGCAGTTCTTC.

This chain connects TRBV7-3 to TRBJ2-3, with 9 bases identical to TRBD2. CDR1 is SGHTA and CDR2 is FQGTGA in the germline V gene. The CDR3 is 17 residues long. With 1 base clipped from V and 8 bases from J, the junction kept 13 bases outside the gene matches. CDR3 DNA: TGTGCCAGCAGCTTAAAGGGTAGCCAAGCGGGGGGAGGTACGCAGTATTTT. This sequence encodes CASSLKGSQAGGGTQYF.

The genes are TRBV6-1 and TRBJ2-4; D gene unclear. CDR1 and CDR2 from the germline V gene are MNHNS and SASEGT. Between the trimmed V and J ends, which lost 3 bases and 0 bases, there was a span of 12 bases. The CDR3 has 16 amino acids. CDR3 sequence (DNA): TGTGCCAGCAGTGAGGCACAGCTACTAGCCAAAAACATTCAGTACTTC. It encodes CASSEAQLLAKNIQYF.

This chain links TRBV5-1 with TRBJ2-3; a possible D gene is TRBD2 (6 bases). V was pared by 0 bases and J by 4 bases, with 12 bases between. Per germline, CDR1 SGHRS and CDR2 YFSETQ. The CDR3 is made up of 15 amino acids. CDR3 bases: TGCGCCAGCAGCTTGGAGTCGGGGGTGGCAGATACGCAGTATTTT. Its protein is CASSLESGVADTQYF.

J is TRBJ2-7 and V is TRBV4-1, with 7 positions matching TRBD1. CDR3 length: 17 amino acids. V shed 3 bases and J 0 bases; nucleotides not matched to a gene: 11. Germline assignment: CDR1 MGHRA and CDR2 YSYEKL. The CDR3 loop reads CASSQLTGTVSSYEQYF. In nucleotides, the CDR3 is TGCGCCAGCAGCCAGCTGACCGGGACAGTAAGCTCCTACGAGCAGTACTTC.

The CDR3 bases are TGCGCCAGCAGCCGCTCACGCCTAAGCGCCACCTACAATGAGCAGTTCTTC. This gives the protein CASSRSRLSATYNEQFF. The chain carries TRBV4-1 and TRBJ2-1, with D unresolved. V was trimmed by 4 bases and J by 2 bases, leaving 18 bases between them. CDR1 and CDR2 (germline): MGHRA, YSYEKL. This CDR3 is built from 17 residues.

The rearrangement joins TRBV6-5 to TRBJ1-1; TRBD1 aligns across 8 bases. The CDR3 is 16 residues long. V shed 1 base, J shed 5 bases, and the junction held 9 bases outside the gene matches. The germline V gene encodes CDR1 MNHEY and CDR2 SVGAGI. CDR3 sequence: CASSYFSGGAGTEAFF. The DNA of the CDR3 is TGTGCCAGCAGTTACTTCTCAGGGGGCGCGGGAACTGAAGCTTTCTTT.

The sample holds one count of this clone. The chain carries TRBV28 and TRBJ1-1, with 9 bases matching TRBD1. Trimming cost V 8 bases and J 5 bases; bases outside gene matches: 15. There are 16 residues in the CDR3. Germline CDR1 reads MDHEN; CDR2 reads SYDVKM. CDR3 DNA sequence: TGTGCCAGCCCACCGGGACAGGGTGTGAGGAGGACTGAAGCTTTCTTT. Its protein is CASPPGQGVRRTEAFF.